These T cell receptor beta chains were read from a single sample in a study of blood T cell repertoires in COVID-19. Clones were read by immunoSEQ multiplex PCR, and TCRdb kept only the in-frame ones, dropping some. The repertoire holds fewer than 85,000 clones, with 87% as singletons. Sequenced material: peripheral blood. The receptors stem from a man in his fifties or sixties with acute or convalescent COVID-19. Each CDR3 is given with its conserved first and last residue.

V gene	J gene	CDR3 protein
TRBV6-5	TRBJ2-2	CASCPGLAMNGELFF
TRBV18	TRBJ1-6	CASSPSGNSPLHF
TRBV5-4	TRBJ1-2	CASSSGRGSNYGYTF
TRBV11-3	TRBJ2-3	CASGQGARDTQYF
TRBV4-3	TRBJ2-5	CASSQAPGAAGGQETQYF
TRBV19	TRBJ1-1	CASSISHDKNTEAFF
TRBV6-5	TRBJ1-2	CASSPGSSGYTF
TRBV27	TRBJ1-2	CASRLPTGGYTF
TRBV5-4	TRBJ1-4	CASSRQGGRYEKLFF
TRBV13	TRBJ2-3	CASSLTWTGITDTQYF
TRBV29-1	TRBJ1-1	CSGRAANTEAFF
TRBV30	TRBJ2-4	CAWSPPGGDSSNIQYF
TRBV5-1	TRBJ2-5	CASSPWGQERETQYF
TRBV5-1	TRBJ2-3	CASSLGRTSGKGDTQYF
TRBV7-2	TRBJ1-4	CASSFGVNEKLFF
TRBV5-1	TRBJ1-6	CASSLVGDNSPLHF
TRBV7-9	TRBJ2-3	CATGQGGDTQYF
TRBV4-3	TRBJ1-1	CASKMDRNTEAFF
TRBV3-1/TRBV3-2	TRBJ1-3	CASSLGGSRFGNTIYF
TRBV11-2	TRBJ2-1	CASSLVGEGNEQFF
TRBV18	TRBJ1-2	CASSPLSVGVDYGYTF
TRBV6-6	TRBJ2-7	CASSYATGSAYEQYF
TRBV7-2	TRBJ2-5	CASSLANYRGGETQYF
TRBV30	TRBJ1-3	CAWMTGTASGNTIYF
TRBV13	TRBJ2-1	CASSDGTGGYNEQFF
TRBV7-8	TRBJ2-5	CASSSGLAGGNTQETQYF
TRBV7-2	TRBJ2-3	CASSFSAGGRGDTQYF
TRBV6-5	TRBJ2-5	CASKVQGVETQYF
TRBV29-1	TRBJ1-1	CSVGTRFLNTEAFF
TRBV9	TRBJ1-5	CASKKGVDSNQPQHF
TRBV7-9	TRBJ1-4	CASTPVTGHNNEKLFF
TRBV7-7	TRBJ2-7	CASSPGTGSEQYF
TRBV19	TRBJ2-4	CASSISHSSKNIQYF
TRBV19	TRBJ2-3	CASSISGMTGLAGGTDTQYF
TRBV6-2/TRBV6-3	TRBJ2-1	CASSDRDRGVGEQFF
TRBV7-6	TRBJ2-3	CASSLAPGQGADYTQYF
TRBV14	TRBJ2-1	CASSQAGSHSYNEQFF
TRBV11-2	TRBJ1-4	CASRGQGSEKLFF
TRBV5-5	TRBJ2-7	CASSLVGQGTPYF
TRBV6-5	TRBJ1-1	CASRATKNTEAFF
TRBV10-2	TRBJ1-5	CASSGTGTNNQPQHF
TRBV10-2	TRBJ1-1	CASSERGVEVAFF
TRBV6-6	TRBJ1-2	CASSLARGGTQGYGYTF